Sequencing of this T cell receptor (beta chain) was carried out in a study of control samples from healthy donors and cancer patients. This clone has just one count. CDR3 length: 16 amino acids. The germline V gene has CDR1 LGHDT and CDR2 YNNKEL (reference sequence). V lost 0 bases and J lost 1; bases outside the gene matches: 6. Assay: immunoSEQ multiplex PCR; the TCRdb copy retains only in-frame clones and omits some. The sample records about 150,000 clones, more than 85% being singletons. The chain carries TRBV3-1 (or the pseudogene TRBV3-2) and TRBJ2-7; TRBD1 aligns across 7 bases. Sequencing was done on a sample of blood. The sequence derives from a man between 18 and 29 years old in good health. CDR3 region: CASSQEMGQKSYEQYF. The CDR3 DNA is TGTGCCAGCAGCCAAGAAATGGGACAGAAATCCTACGAGCAGTACTTC.